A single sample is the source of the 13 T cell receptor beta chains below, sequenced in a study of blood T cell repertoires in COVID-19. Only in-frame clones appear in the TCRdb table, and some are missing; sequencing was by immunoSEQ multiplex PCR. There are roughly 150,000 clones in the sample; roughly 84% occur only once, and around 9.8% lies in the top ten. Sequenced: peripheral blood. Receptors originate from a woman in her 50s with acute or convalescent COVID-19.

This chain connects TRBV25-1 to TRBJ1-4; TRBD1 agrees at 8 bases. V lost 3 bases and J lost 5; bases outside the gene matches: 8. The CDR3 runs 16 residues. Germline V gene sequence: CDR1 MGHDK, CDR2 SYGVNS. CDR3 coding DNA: TGTGCCAGCAGTGATGAGGGGGACAGGCCGAATGAAAAACTGTTTTTT. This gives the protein CASSDEGDRPNEKLFF.

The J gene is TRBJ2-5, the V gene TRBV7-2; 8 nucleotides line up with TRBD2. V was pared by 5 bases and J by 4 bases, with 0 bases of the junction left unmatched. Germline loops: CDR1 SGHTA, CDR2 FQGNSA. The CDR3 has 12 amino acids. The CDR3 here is CASSAGGETQYF. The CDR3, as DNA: TGTGCCAGCAGCGCGGGGGGAGAGACCCAGTACTTC.

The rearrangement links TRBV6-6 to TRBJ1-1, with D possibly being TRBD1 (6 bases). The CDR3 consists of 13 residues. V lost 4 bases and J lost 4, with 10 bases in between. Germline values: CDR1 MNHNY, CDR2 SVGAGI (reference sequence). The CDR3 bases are TGTGCCAGCAGTTCGACAGGTGGCACTGAAGCTTTCTTT. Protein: CASSSTGGTEAFF.

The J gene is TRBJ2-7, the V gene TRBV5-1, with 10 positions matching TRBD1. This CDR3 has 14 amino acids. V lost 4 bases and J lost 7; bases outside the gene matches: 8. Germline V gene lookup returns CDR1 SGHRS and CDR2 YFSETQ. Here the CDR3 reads CASSRTGTGVEQYF. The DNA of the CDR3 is TGCGCCAGCAGCAGGACCGGGACAGGGGTAGAGCAGTACTTC.

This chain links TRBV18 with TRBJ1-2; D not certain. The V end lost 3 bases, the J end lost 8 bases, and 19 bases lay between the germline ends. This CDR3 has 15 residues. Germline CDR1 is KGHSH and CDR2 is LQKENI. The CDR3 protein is CASSPPQNPYRGYTF. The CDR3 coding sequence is TGTGCCAGCTCACCCCCGCAGAATCCATACAGAGGCTACACCTTC.

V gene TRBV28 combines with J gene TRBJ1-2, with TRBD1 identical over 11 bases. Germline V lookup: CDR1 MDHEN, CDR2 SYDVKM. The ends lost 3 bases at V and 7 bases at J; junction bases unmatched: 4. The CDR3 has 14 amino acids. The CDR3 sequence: CASSLGQGGSGYTF. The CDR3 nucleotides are TGTGCCAGCAGTTTGGGACAGGGGGGGAGTGGCTACACCTTC.

The CDR3 loop is CASSFAQGARGEQYF. CDR3 DNA: TGTGCCAGCAGTTTTGCGCAGGGGGCGAGGGGCGAGCAGTACTTC. The gene calls are TRBV27 and TRBJ2-7; TRBD1 matches at 8 bases. Per germline, CDR1 MNHEY and CDR2 SMNVEV (reference sequence). The J segment lost 6 bases and the V segment lost 3 bases, leaving 10 bases of the junction unmatched. The CDR3 totals 15 residues.

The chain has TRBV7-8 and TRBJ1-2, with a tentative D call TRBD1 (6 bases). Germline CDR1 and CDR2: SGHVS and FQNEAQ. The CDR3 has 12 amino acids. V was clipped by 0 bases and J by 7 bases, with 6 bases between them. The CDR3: CASSLATGGYTF. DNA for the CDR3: TGTGCCAGCAGCTTAGCGACAGGTGGCTACACCTTC.

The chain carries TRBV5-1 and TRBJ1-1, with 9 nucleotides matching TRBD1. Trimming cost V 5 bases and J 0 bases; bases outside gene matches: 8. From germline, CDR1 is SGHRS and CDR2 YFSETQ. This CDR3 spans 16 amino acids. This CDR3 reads CASRDGTGWVNTEAFF. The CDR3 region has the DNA TGCGCCAGCAGGGATGGGACAGGGTGGGTGAACACTGAAGCTTTCTTT.

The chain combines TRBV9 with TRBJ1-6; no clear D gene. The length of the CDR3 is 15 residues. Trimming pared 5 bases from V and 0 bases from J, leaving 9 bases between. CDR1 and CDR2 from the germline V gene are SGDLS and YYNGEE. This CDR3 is CASSDGSSYNSPLHF. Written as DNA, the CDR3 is TGTGCCAGCAGTGACGGGAGCTCCTATAATTCACCCCTCCACTTT.

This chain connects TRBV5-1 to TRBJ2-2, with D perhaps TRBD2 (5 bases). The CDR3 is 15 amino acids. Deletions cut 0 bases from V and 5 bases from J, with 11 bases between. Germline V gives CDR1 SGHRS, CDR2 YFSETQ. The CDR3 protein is CASSLVSEGTGELFF. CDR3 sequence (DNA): TGCGCCAGCAGCTTGGTTAGCGAGGGTACCGGGGAGCTGTTTTTT.

The CDR3 DNA follows: TGTGCCAGCAGCTTAGCGAGGAGCCGCGTTGAAAACACCATATATTTT. Residues: CASSLARSRVENTIYF. The genes are TRBV7-9 and TRBJ1-3; no clear D. This CDR3 is built from 16 residues. The V and J ends lost 0 bases and 6 bases respectively, with 15 bases between them. Per the germline V gene, CDR1 is SEHNR and CDR2 is FQNEAQ (reference sequence).

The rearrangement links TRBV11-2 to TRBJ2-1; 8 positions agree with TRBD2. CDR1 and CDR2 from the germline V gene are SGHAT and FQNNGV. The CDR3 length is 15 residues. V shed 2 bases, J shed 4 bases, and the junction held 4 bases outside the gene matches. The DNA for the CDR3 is TGTGCCAGCAGCTTAAGAGTAGCGGGGTACAATGAGCAGTTCTTC. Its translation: CASSLRVAGYNEQFF. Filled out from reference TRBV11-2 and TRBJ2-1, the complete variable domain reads EAGVAQSPRYKIIEKRQSVAFWCNPISGHATLYWYQQILGQGPKLLIQFQNNGVVDDSQLPKDRFSAERLKGVDSTLKIQPAKLEDSAVYLCASSLRVAGYNEQFFGPGTRLTVL.